There are a few counts of the clone carrying this T cell receptor beta chain. The germline CDR1 and CDR2 sequences are KGHSH and LQKENI. The length of the CDR3 is 16 residues. With V trimmed by 3 bases and J by 0 bases, 7 bases remained unmatched. The repertoire was sequenced with immunoSEQ multiplex PCR; TCRdb's copy has only in-frame clones and lacks some. In the table there are over 200,000 clones, 88% of which are singletons. These data originate in a study of blood T cell repertoires in COVID-19. Background on the study: Sources were T cells, B-cell-depleted T cells, or PBMCs; the material itself was cDNA or gDNA.

The TCR comes from a man in his 60s who had recovered from COVID-19. This rearrangement joins TRBV18 to TRBJ1-1; TRBD1 matches at 7 bases. The material sequenced was peripheral blood. In DNA, the CDR3 is TGTGCCAGCTCACCCCAGGGGGGTAGAATGAACACTGAAGCTTTCTTT. As protein: CASSPQGGRMNTEAFF.